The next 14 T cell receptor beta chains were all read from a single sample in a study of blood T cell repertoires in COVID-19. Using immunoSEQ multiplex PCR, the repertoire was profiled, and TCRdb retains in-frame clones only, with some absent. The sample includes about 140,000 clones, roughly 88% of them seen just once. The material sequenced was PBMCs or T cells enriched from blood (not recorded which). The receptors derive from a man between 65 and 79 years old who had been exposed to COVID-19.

CDR3 DNA sequence: TGTGCCAGCAGCGCAGGGACAGAAGGTACCGGGGAGCTGTTTTTT. Its protein is CASSAGTEGTGELFF. The chain has TRBV9 and TRBJ2-2, with 7 bases identical to TRBD1. CDR1 and CDR2 (germline): SGDLS, YYNGEE. Trimming cost V 3 bases and J 5 bases; bases outside gene matches: 7. CDR3 size: 15 residues.

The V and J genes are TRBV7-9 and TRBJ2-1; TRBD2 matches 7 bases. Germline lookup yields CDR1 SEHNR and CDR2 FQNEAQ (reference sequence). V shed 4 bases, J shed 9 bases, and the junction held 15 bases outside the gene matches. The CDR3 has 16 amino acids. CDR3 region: CASSSRSGVPRSEQFF. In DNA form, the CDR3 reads TGTGCCAGCAGCTCGCGGAGCGGGGTCCCTAGGAGTGAGCAGTTCTTC.

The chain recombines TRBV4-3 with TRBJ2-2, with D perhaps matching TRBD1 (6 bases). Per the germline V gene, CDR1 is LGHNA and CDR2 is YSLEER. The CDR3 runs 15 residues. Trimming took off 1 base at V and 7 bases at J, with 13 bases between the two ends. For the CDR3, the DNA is TGCGCCAGCAGCCAAGCTCAGGGGTTCAGCGGGGAGCTGTTTTTT. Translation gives CASSQAQGFSGELFF.

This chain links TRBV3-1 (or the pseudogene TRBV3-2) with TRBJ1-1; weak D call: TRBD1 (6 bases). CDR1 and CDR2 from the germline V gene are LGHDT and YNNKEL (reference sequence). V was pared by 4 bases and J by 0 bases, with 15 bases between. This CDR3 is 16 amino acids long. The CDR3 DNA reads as TGTGCCAGCAGCCCTCCGAGGACAGCAATGAACACTGAAGCTTTCTTT. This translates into CASSPPRTAMNTEAFF.

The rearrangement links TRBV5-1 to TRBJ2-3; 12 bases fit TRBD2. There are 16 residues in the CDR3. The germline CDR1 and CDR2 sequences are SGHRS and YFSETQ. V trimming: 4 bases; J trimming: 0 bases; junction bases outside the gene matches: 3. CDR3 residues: CASSPGTSGSTDTQYF. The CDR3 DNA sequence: TGCGCCAGCAGCCCGGGGACTAGCGGGAGCACAGATACGCAGTATTTT.

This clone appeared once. CDR3 protein: CASSQGTTGANEQYF. In nucleotides, the CDR3 is TGTGCCAGCAGCCAAGGTACTACAGGAGCAAACGAGCAGTACTTC. The chain employs TRBV3-1 (or the pseudogene TRBV3-2) and TRBJ2-7; TRBD1 might be the D (5 bases). Germline V lookup: CDR1 LGHDT, CDR2 YNNKEL (reference sequence). The V gene lost 1 base and the J gene lost 5 bases, with 15 bases spanning the gap. This CDR3 has 15 residues.

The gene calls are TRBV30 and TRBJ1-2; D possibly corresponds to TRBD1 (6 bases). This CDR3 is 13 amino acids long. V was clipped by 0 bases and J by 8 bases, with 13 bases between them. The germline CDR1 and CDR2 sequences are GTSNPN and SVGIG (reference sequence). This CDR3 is CAWSVLRGGGYTF. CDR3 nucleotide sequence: TGTGCCTGGAGTGTGTTGAGGGGGGGCGGCTACACCTTC.

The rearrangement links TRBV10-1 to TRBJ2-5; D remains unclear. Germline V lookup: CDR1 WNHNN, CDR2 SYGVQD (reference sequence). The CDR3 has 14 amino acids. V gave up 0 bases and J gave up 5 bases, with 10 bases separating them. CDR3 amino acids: CASSESAGSETQYF. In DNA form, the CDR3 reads TGCGCCAGCAGTGAGTCTGCCGGGTCTGAGACCCAGTACTTC.

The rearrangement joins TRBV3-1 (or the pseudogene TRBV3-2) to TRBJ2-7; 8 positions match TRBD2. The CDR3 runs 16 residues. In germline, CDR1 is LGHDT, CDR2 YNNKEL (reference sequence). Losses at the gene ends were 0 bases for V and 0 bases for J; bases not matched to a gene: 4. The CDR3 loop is CASSQELAVASYEQYF. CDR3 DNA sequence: TGTGCCAGCAGCCAAGAACTAGCGGTGGCCTCCTACGAGCAGTACTTC.

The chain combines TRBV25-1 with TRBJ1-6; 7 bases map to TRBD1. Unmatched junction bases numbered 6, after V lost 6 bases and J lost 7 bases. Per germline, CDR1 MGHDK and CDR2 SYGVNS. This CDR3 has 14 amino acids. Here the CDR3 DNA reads TGTGCCAGCAGGCCTCCACAGGGGAATTCACCCCTCCACTTT. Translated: CASRPPQGNSPLHF.

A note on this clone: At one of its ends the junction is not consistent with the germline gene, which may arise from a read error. CDR3 loop: CAISGRQGAGEQYF. Written as DNA, the CDR3 is TGTGCCATTAGTGGTAGACAGGGGGCTGGCGAGCAGTACTTC. The genes are TRBV10-3 and TRBJ2-7, with 10 bases fitting TRBD1. CDR3 length: 14 amino acids. Germline V lookup: CDR1 ENHRY, CDR2 SYGVKD.

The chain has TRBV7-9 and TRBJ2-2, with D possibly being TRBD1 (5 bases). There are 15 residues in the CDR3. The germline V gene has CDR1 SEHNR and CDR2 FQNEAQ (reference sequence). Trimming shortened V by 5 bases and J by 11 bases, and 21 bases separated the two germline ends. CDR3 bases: TGTGCCAGCAGCCCCAGTGGGGCCACTCGAGGAGAGCTGTTTTTT. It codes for CASSPSGATRGELFF.

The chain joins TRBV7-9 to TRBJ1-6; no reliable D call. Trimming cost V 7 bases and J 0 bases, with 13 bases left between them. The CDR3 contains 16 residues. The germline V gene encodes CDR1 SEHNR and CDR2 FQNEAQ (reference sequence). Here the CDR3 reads CASTNNRFSYNSPLHF. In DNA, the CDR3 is TGTGCCAGCACAAATAACAGATTCTCCTATAATTCACCCCTCCACTTT.

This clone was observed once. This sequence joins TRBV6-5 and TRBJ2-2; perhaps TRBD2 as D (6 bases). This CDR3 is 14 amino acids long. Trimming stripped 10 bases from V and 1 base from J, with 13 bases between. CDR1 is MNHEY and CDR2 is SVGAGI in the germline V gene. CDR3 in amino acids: CATRWGVNTGELFF. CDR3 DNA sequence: TGTGCCACCAGATGGGGGGTGAACACCGGGGAGCTGTTTTTT.